Shown below are 2 T cell receptor beta chains from a single sample sequenced in a study of blood T cell repertoires in COVID-19. TCRdb's copy holds only in-frame clones and misses some; the assay was immunoSEQ multiplex PCR. Of about 350,000 clones listed, approximately 87% are singletons. Material: peripheral blood. These receptors came from a woman aged 45-65 years with COVID-19, enrolled during active disease.

Here the CDR3 reads CASSVLAGGPGELFF. CDR3 nucleotides: TGTGCCAGCAGTGTGCTAGCGGGAGGCCCCGGGGAGCTGTTTTTT. The chain carries TRBV2 and TRBJ2-2, with 11 bases identical to TRBD2. The germline gives CDR1 SNHLY, CDR2 FYNNEI. The CDR3 has 15 amino acids. After removal of 4 bases from V and 6 bases from J, the junction contained 4 bases not matched to a gene.

This clone was found a few times. The chain employs TRBV7-9 and TRBJ2-1, with D perhaps TRBD1 (8 bases). In germline, CDR1 is SEHNR, CDR2 FQNEAQ (reference sequence). V was clipped by 5 bases and J by 8 bases, with 10 bases between them. The CDR3 contains 12 residues. CDR3 loop: CASSTGGDEQFF. The CDR3 DNA sequence: TGTGCCAGCAGCACAGGGGGGGATGAGCAGTTCTTC. Drawing the rest from reference TRBV7-9 and TRBJ2-1, the complete variable domain is DTGVSQNPRHKITKRGQNVTFRCDPISEHNRLYWYRQTLGQGPEFLTYFQNEAQLEKSRLLSDRFSAERPKGSFSTLEIQRTEQGDSAMYLCASSTGGDEQFFGPGTRLTVL.